A single sample is the source of the 28 T cell receptor beta chains below, sequenced in a study of naive and memory T cell subsets. An oligonucleotide containing a UMI was ligated to the 3' end of TCR cDNA. The SP2 primer and nested alpha and beta constant region primers amplified ligated cDNA in four rounds. A single record per CDR3 protein comes from TCRdb applying MiXCR to the 5' RACE reads. The data contain 55,000 to 65,000 distinct CDR3 sequences, 8% of them singletons. These receptors were obtained from a female donor in good health.

This clonotype appeared many times. The J gene is TRBJ1-2, the V gene TRBV7-9; unclear D gene. The CDR3 contains 12 residues. CDR1 and CDR2 (germline): SEHNR, FQNEAQ (reference sequence). V was cut by 4 bases and J by 6 bases, with 9 bases left in between. This CDR3 is CASSWTEDGYTF. The CDR3 DNA sequence: TGTGCCAGCAGCTGGACCGAAGATGGCTACACCTTC. Supplemented by reference TRBV7-9 and TRBJ1-2, the full variable domain reads DTGVSQNPRHKITKRGQNVTFRCDPISEHNRLYWYRQTLGQGPEFLTYFQNEAQLEKSRLLSDRFSAERPKGSFSTLEIQRTEQGDSAMYLCASSWTEDGYTFGSGTRLTVV.

This clonotype was observed many times. The chain combines TRBV29-1 with TRBJ2-1; the D is unclear. The V end was cut by 5 bases, the J end by 5 bases, with 16 bases between. The CDR3 extends over 14 amino acids. CDR1 and CDR2 from the germline V gene are SQVTM and ANQGSEA. CDR3 in DNA: TGCAGCGTTCGGACCTTAACGAACAACAATGAGCAGTTCTTC. As protein: CSVRTLTNNNEQFF.

The rearrangement links TRBV10-3 to TRBJ1-1; D perhaps matches TRBD1 (6 bases). V was trimmed by 2 bases and J by 3 bases, leaving 13 bases between them. This CDR3 has 15 residues. Germline V gene sequence: CDR1 ENHRY, CDR2 SYGVKD. The CDR3 DNA reads as TGTGCCATCAGTGAGACAGGGCTACGTGACACTGAAGCTTTCTTT. Protein sequence: CAISETGLRDTEAFF.

The sample holds a few counts of this clonotype. The rearrangement joins TRBV5-4 to TRBJ2-1; TRBD1 or TRBD2 may be the D gene (6 bases each). Germline V gene sequence: CDR1 SGHNT, CDR2 YYREEE (reference sequence). Trimming stripped 1 base from V and 3 bases from J, with 11 bases between. The CDR3 is made up of 15 amino acids. CDR3 coding DNA: TGTGCCAGCAGCTTGTTGAAGGGGGGCTACAATGAGCAGTTCTTC. It encodes CASSLLKGGYNEQFF.

This clonotype was recorded a few times. This rearrangement joins TRBV9 to TRBJ2-1; weak D call: TRBD2 (6 bases). The germline V gene encodes CDR1 SGDLS and CDR2 YYNGEE. The CDR3 extends over 15 amino acids. V was cut by 0 bases and J by 1 base, with 8 bases left in between. CDR3 nucleotides: TGTGCCAGCAGCGTAGCCGGGGGATCCTACAATGAGCAGTTCTTC. Translation gives CASSVAGGSYNEQFF.

The chain has TRBV5-1 and TRBJ2-1; 8 bases are shared with TRBD1. After removal of 6 bases from V and 5 bases from J, the junction contained 10 bases not matched to a gene. The germline CDR1 and CDR2 sequences are SGHRS and YFSETQ. The length of the CDR3 is 15 residues. The CDR3 nucleotides read TGCGCCAGCACGCGATGGACAGGGAGCGACAATGAGCAGTTCTTC. Protein: CASTRWTGSDNEQFF. The full variable domain, its missing parts supplied by reference TRBV5-1 and TRBJ2-1, is KAGVTQTPRYLIKTRGQQVTLSCSPISGHRSVSWYQQTPGQGLQFLFEYFSETQRNKGNFPGRFSGRQFSNSRSEMNVSTLELGDSALYLCASTRWTGSDNEQFFGPGTRLTVL.

J is TRBJ2-7 and V is TRBV27; TRBD1 agrees at 10 bases. V trimming: 0 bases; J trimming: 3 bases; junction bases outside the gene matches: 2. The CDR3 runs to 15 residues. Germline V gives CDR1 MNHEY, CDR2 SMNVEV (reference sequence). The CDR3 loop is CASSLSWDRGYEQYF. CDR3 sequence (DNA): TGTGCCAGCAGTTTATCTTGGGACAGGGGCTACGAGCAGTACTTC.

This sequence joins TRBV6-6 and TRBJ2-7; the match to TRBD2 covers 13 bases. Germline values: CDR1 MNHNY, CDR2 SVGAGI (reference sequence). The ends lost 8 bases at V and 6 bases at J; junction bases unmatched: 7. This CDR3 comprises 14 residues. The CDR3 sequence is CASQTSGRSGEQYF. CDR3 in DNA: TGTGCCAGCCAGACTAGCGGGAGGTCCGGCGAGCAGTACTTC.

This clonotype was recorded a few times. The chain uses TRBV29-1 and TRBJ2-7; tentatively, D is TRBD1 (5 bases). This CDR3 is built from 13 residues. The germline V gene has CDR1 SQVTM and CDR2 ANQGSEA. V was trimmed by 4 bases and J by 6 bases, leaving 16 bases between them. CDR3 coding DNA: TGCAGCGTTGGGGTGGTCGGTAGGGGCGAGCAGTACTTC. This encodes CSVGVVGRGEQYF.

The J gene is TRBJ2-2, the V gene TRBV4-1; either TRBD1 or TRBD2 may fit D (5 bases each). V lost 2 bases and J 2 bases, leaving 24 bases between the germline ends. CDR3 length: 20 amino acids. Looked up from germline, CDR1 is MGHRA and CDR2 is YSYEKL. The CDR3 nucleotides read TGCGCCAGCAGCCAACCGTCACGCGACCCGCAGGGAGTAAACACCGGGGAGCTGTTTTTT. Protein: CASSQPSRDPQGVNTGELFF.

This clonotype has at least ten counts. The rearrangement uses TRBV2 and TRBJ2-1; the D gene could be TRBD1 or TRBD2 (6 bases each). Germline CDR1 reads SNHLY; CDR2 reads FYNNEI. The CDR3 is 15 residues long. V was shortened by 4 bases and J by 3 bases, with 13 bases between the two germline ends. The CDR3 sequence: CASSVEGGYYNEQFF. CDR3 in DNA: TGTGCCAGCAGTGTAGAAGGGGGGTACTACAATGAGCAGTTCTTC.

A word on this clonotype: Sequence at one end of the junction differs from germline and may be a read error. J is TRBJ2-3 and V is TRBV28; a weak D match, TRBD2 (5 bases). The germline gives CDR1 MDHEN, CDR2 SYDVKM. This CDR3 has 13 residues. CDR3 residues: CVSIPGNLDTQYF. The CDR3 DNA reads as TGTGTCAGCATCCCCGGGAACCTAGATACGCAGTATTTT.

This clonotype has only a few counts. The J gene is TRBJ2-3, the V gene TRBV2; D may be TRBD2 (5 bases). The CDR3 spans 15 residues. Germline CDR1 SNHLY, CDR2 FYNNEI. Trimming pared 1 base from V and 0 bases from J, leaving 8 bases between. The CDR3 sequence is CASSEGAASTDTQYF. DNA of the CDR3: TGTGCCAGCAGTGAAGGAGCGGCTAGCACAGATACGCAGTATTTT.

Notes on this clonotype: The junction differs from germline at one of its ends, possibly a read error. The rearrangement uses TRBV9 and TRBJ1-3; TRBD1 aligns across 12 bases. Germline assignment: CDR1 SGDLS and CDR2 YYNGEE. CDR3 length: 22 amino acids. The CDR3 bases are TGTGCCAACAGCCCTCCTAAGTTCGGGACAGGGGGCCTCGTACCCTCTGGAAACACCATATATTTT. Its translation is CANSPPKFGTGGLVPSGNTIYF.

The sample holds many counts of this clonotype. This chain joins TRBV7-3 and TRBJ1-1; D gene ambiguous. The V gene lost 2 bases and the J gene lost 2 bases, with 6 bases spanning the gap. CDR1 SGHTA and CDR2 FQGTGA come from the germline V gene. The CDR3 totals 13 residues. The CDR3 is CASSLRQNTEAFF. In nucleotides, the CDR3 is TGTGCCAGCAGCTTACGACAAAACACTGAAGCTTTCTTT. The full variable domain, with the rest looked up from reference TRBV7-3 and TRBJ1-1, is GAGVSQTPSNKVTEKGKYVELRCDPISGHTALYWYRQSLGQGPEFLIYFQGTGAADDSGLPNDRFFAVRPEGSVSTLKIQRTERGDSAVYLCASSLRQNTEAFFGQGTRLTVV.

This clonotype was recorded many times. The V and J genes are TRBV28 and TRBJ1-2; TRBD1 aligns across 7 bases. Germline V gives CDR1 MDHEN, CDR2 SYDVKM. This CDR3 is 14 amino acids long. Trimming removed 1 base from V and 7 bases from J; junction bases left unmatched: 6. CDR3 residues: CASSLSIGGVGYTF. DNA for the CDR3: TGTGCCAGCAGTTTATCGATAGGGGGCGTTGGCTACACCTTC.

Comment on this clonotype: One end of the junction does not line up with germline, which may come from a read error. This chain connects TRBV20-1 to TRBJ1-5; tentatively, D is TRBD1 (5 bases). The germline gives CDR1 DFQATT, CDR2 SNEGSKA (reference sequence). The CDR3 totals 15 residues. The CDR3 is CSASPQGSSNQPQNF. The CDR3 coding sequence is TGCAGTGCTAGTCCGCAGGGTAGCAGCAATCAGCCCCAGAATTTT.

This clonotype was counted ten times or more. V gene TRBV7-9 combines with J gene TRBJ1-5; D is uncertain. CDR3 length: 14 residues. Per germline, CDR1 SEHNR and CDR2 FQNEAQ (reference sequence). V lost 1 base and J lost 7, with 11 bases in between. The CDR3 is CASSLVVGGQPQHF. The CDR3 bases are TGTGCCAGCAGCTTAGTTGTTGGCGGGCAGCCCCAGCATTTT.

This sequence joins TRBV6-1 and TRBJ2-2; 7 nucleotides agree with TRBD1. Germline V gene data show CDR1 as MNHNS and CDR2 as SASEGT. The CDR3 is 14 amino acids. After removal of 5 bases from V and 7 bases from J, the junction contained 7 bases not matched to a gene. CDR3 DNA sequence: TGTGCCAGCAGTCACAGGGGTCCGGGCGGGGAGCTGTTTTTT. It yields the protein CASSHRGPGGELFF.

This clonotype was observed a handful of times. The V gene is TRBV20-1, the J gene TRBJ2-7; 7 bases fit TRBD1. Looked up from germline, CDR1 is DFQATT and CDR2 is SNEGSKA (reference sequence). The CDR3 contains 14 residues. V lost 5 bases, J lost 3 bases, and 10 bases stayed unmatched. CDR3 sequence reads: CSAPAKRQGYEQYF. In DNA form, the CDR3 reads TGCAGTGCTCCCGCAAAAAGACAGGGCTACGAGCAGTACTTC.

A few counts support this clonotype. V gene TRBV7-9 combines with J gene TRBJ2-5, with 10 bases matching TRBD1. The CDR3 has 15 residues. J was trimmed by 4 bases and V by 5 bases; bases with no gene match: 7. Germline V gene lookup returns CDR1 SEHNR and CDR2 FQNEAQ (reference sequence). DNA of the CDR3: TGTGCCAGCAGCCGGGGACAGGGGCGGGGAGAGACCCAGTACTTC. This encodes CASSRGQGRGETQYF.

The table lists this clonotype with a few counts. The V gene is TRBV12-3 or TRBV12-4, the J gene TRBJ1-1; a weak D match, TRBD1 (5 bases). There are 14 residues in the CDR3. Trimming took off 2 bases at V and 2 bases at J, with 9 bases between the two ends. This CDR3 is CASSLQGLNTEAFF. For the CDR3, the DNA is TGTGCCAGCAGTTTACAGGGTCTCAACACTGAAGCTTTCTTT.

Comment on this clonotype: This may come from a read error, since a much larger clone is one base off. V usage is TRBV18 and J usage is TRBJ1-1; D not resolved. In germline, CDR1 is KGHSH, CDR2 LQKENI. CDR3 length equals 13 residues. The CDR3 loop reads CASSPAVNTETFF. The CDR3 bases are TGTGCCAGCTCACCGGCGGTGAACACTGAAACTTTCTTT.

This clonotype has a count of ten or more. The V and J genes are TRBV12-3 or TRBV12-4 and TRBJ1-5; TRBD1 matches 8 bases. The V segment lost 2 bases and the J segment 2 bases; nucleotides outside the gene matches: 5. This CDR3 has 16 amino acids. For the CDR3, the DNA is TGTGCCAGCAGTTTACAGGGGGCGGGAGGCAATCAGCCCCAGCATTTT. Translating it yields CASSLQGAGGNQPQHF.

This clonotype was observed many times. CDR3 in DNA: TGTGCCAGCAGCAGGGACAGGGGGCGGACCACTGAAGCTTTCTTT. Amino acid sequence: CASSRDRGRTTEAFF. This chain joins TRBV5-6 and TRBJ1-1, with 12 nucleotides matching TRBD1. V gave up 4 bases and J gave up 4 bases; unmatched junction bases: 5. Germline V gives CDR1 SGHDT, CDR2 YYEEEE. The length of the CDR3 is 15 residues.

This clonotype was recorded at least ten times. The chain recombines TRBV6-1 with TRBJ2-1; the match to TRBD2 covers 7 bases. V gave up 4 bases and J gave up 2 bases; unmatched junction bases: 5. This CDR3 has 15 amino acids. The germline CDR1 and CDR2 sequences are MNHNS and SASEGT. CDR3 DNA sequence: TGTGCCAGCAGTGGGGTGGGAGGGCCCTACAATGAGCAGTTCTTC. Protein sequence: CASSGVGGPYNEQFF.

This clonotype was seen more than once but under ten times. V is TRBV6-1 and J is TRBJ1-2; D perhaps matches TRBD1 (5 bases). Germline lookup yields CDR1 MNHNS and CDR2 SASEGT. The CDR3 is made up of 14 amino acids. V lost 6 bases to trimming and J lost 5 bases, with 16 bases between them. CDR3 sequence reads: CASRTVGTEYGYTF. DNA of the CDR3: TGTGCCAGCAGAACGGTTGGGACCGAGTATGGCTACACCTTC.

This clonotype has a count of ten or more. The V gene is TRBV15, the J gene TRBJ1-1, with unresolved D. This CDR3 has 15 residues. The germline V gene encodes CDR1 LNHNV and CDR2 YYDKDF (reference sequence). Trimming took 1 base from V and 0 from J, leaving 9 bases between them. CDR3 residues: CATSRAQGVNTEAFF. The CDR3 DNA is TGTGCCACCAGCAGAGCCCAAGGAGTGAACACTGAAGCTTTCTTT.